The rows below give T cell receptor beta chains drawn from one sample of a study of blood T cell repertoires in COVID-19. Sequenced by immunoSEQ multiplex PCR; TCRdb stores in-frame clones only, minus some. The top ten hold approximately 8.2% of the sample, which has about 50,000 clones, 70% to 85% seen once. Sequencing was performed on peripheral blood. Receptors originate from a man aged 55 to 70 with acute or convalescent COVID-19. Both conserved end residues are part of each CDR3. Each record gives: CDR3 DNA, CDR3 protein, D gene, J gene, clone size, V gene. The D gene is left open where the match is weak. Clone size appears in some rows only: once, few, many, or a class for an expanded clone.

CDR3 DNA: TGTGCCAGCAGTTTTCAGTTGAACACTGAAGCTTTCTTT
CDR3 protein: CASSFQLNTEAFF
D gene: NA
J gene: TRBJ1-1
clone size: once
V gene: TRBV12-3/TRBV12-4

CDR3 DNA: TGCGCCAGCAGCCCATCGGGGACAGATACGCAGTATTTT
CDR3 protein: CASSPSGTDTQYF
D gene: NA
J gene: TRBJ2-3
clone size: NA
V gene: TRBV5-1

CDR3 DNA: TGTGCCAGCAGTTCAGGAGACAGGGGCAAGGCCGGGGAGCTGTTTTTT
CDR3 protein: CASSSGDRGKAGELFF
D gene: TRBD1
J gene: TRBJ2-2
clone size: few
V gene: TRBV6-6

CDR3 DNA: TGTGCCAGCGGGACAGGGGCCCCGAACACTGAAGCTTTCTTT
CDR3 protein: CASGTGAPNTEAFF
D gene: TRBD1
J gene: TRBJ1-1
clone size: NA
V gene: TRBV6-5

CDR3 DNA: TGTGCCAGCAGTTACAGGGGGAACACTGAAGCTTTCTTT
CDR3 protein: CASSYRGNTEAFF
D gene: NA
J gene: TRBJ1-1
clone size: NA
V gene: TRBV6-5

CDR3 DNA: TGTGCCAGCAGCTTACACACGAACACTGAAGCTTTCTTT
CDR3 protein: CASSLHTNTEAFF
D gene: NA
J gene: TRBJ1-1
clone size: NA
V gene: TRBV11-3

CDR3 DNA: TGCAGCGTTGCCGGGACAGGGGGGGAAAAACTGTTTTTT
CDR3 protein: CSVAGTGGEKLFF
D gene: TRBD1
J gene: TRBJ1-4
clone size: NA
V gene: TRBV29-1

CDR3 DNA: TGTGCCAGCAGCTACGACAGGGTCGGCTACACCTTC
CDR3 protein: CASSYDRVGYTF
D gene: TRBD1
J gene: TRBJ1-2
clone size: NA
V gene: TRBV27

CDR3 DNA: TGTGCCAGTAGGACAGGGGCGGGGGCCGCTGAAGCTTTCTTT
CDR3 protein: CASRTGAGAAEAFF
D gene: TRBD1
J gene: TRBJ1-1
clone size: few
V gene: TRBV19

CDR3 DNA: TGTGCCAGCAGCAATCAGGGTAGCAATGAGCAGTTCTTC
CDR3 protein: CASSNQGSNEQFF
D gene: NA
J gene: TRBJ2-1
clone size: NA
V gene: TRBV27

CDR3 DNA: TGTGCCAGCTCACCCGGGGGAGGCAATCAGCCCCAGCATTTT
CDR3 protein: CASSPGGGNQPQHF
D gene: NA
J gene: TRBJ1-5
clone size: NA
V gene: TRBV18

CDR3 DNA: TGTGCCAGCAGCCAAGAGGAACGGGGAAGGGGCTACACCTTC
CDR3 protein: CASSQEERGRGYTF
D gene: NA
J gene: TRBJ1-2
clone size: NA
V gene: TRBV3-1/TRBV3-2

CDR3 DNA: TGTGCCAGCAGCAGCCAGGACCCGCGGGCGGGAAATGAGCAGTTCTTC
CDR3 protein: CASSSQDPRAGNEQFF
D gene: NA
J gene: TRBJ2-1
clone size: NA
V gene: TRBV7-2

CDR3 DNA: TGTGCCAGCAGCCCCTGGACAGCTAACTATGGCTACACCTTC
CDR3 protein: CASSPWTANYGYTF
D gene: NA
J gene: TRBJ1-2
clone size: NA
V gene: TRBV7-9

CDR3 DNA: TGTGCCAGCAGTGAAAGAAGGACAGGGCGCGAGCAGTACTTC
CDR3 protein: CASSERRTGREQYF
D gene: TRBD1
J gene: TRBJ2-7
clone size: NA
V gene: TRBV2

CDR3 DNA: TGTGCCAGCAGCCGGGGGGAAGGGAAGCAGTACTTC
CDR3 protein: CASSRGEGKQYF
D gene: NA
J gene: TRBJ2-7
clone size: NA
V gene: TRBV14